The rows below give T cell receptor beta chains drawn from one sample of a study of blood T cell repertoires in COVID-19. The assay was immunoSEQ multiplex PCR, and TCRdb's table has in-frame clones only and misses some. The sample has fewer than 350,000 clones, about 90% seen once; the top ten hold roughly 7.1%. The material sequenced was peripheral blood. The source is a woman aged 45-65 years who had recovered from COVID-19. Both conserved end residues are part of each CDR3. Fields, in order: D gene, J gene, CDR3 length, V gene, clone size, CDR3 protein, CDR3 DNA. D genes are given only for firm matches. Only part of the rows carry a size: once, few, many, or a class if the clone is expanded.

TRBD1	TRBJ1-1	15	TRBV19	NA	CASSTRQGGGTEAFF	TGTGCCAGTAGTACCCGACAGGGTGGTGGCACTGAAGCTTTCTTT
TRBD1	TRBJ2-1	13	TRBV7-2	NA	CASSWERDRPQFF	TGTGCCAGCAGCTGGGAACGGGACAGGCCGCAGTTCTTC
NA	TRBJ1-5	17	TRBV6-1	NA	CASSEPRDSGWSQPQHF	TGTGCCAGCAGTGAACCACGGGACTCCGGCTGGAGCCAGCCCCAGCATTTT
TRBD2	TRBJ2-1	16	TRBV6-6	NA	CASSYSAGGPSNEQFF	TGTGCCAGCAGTTACTCGGCGGGAGGACCTTCCAATGAGCAGTTCTTC
TRBD2	TRBJ2-7	16	TRBV20-1	NA	CSASPPKAGTSYEQYF	TGCAGTGCTAGTCCCCCGAAAGCGGGAACTTCCTACGAGCAGTACTTC
NA	TRBJ1-2	12	TRBV30	NA	CAWSTANYGYTF	TGTGCCTGGTCTACCGCGAACTATGGCTACACCTTC
NA	TRBJ1-1	13	TRBV3-1/TRBV3-2	NA	CASSRPAGAEAFF	TGTGCCAGCAGCCGCCCTGCTGGAGCTGAAGCTTTCTTT
TRBD1	TRBJ1-5	15	TRBV28	NA	CASSTSDRDNQPQHF	TGTGCCAGCAGTACGTCCGACAGGGACAATCAGCCCCAGCATTTT
TRBD1	TRBJ1-5	14	TRBV28	NA	CASSPRTGGQPQHF	TGTGCCAGCAGTCCAAGGACAGGGGGACAGCCCCAGCATTTT
TRBD1	TRBJ2-7	16	TRBV2	NA	CASSEAGQGDSYEQYF	TGTGCCAGCAGTGAAGCGGGACAGGGGGACTCCTACGAGCAGTACTTC
NA	TRBJ2-1	19	TRBV4-3	NA	CASSKAEVPGTPPYNEQFF	TGCGCCAGCAGCAAAGCAGAAGTCCCCGGGACACCGCCTTACAATGAGCAGTTCTTC
NA	TRBJ1-6	15	TRBV28	once	CASSRMQVYNSPLHF	TGTGCCAGCAGTCGAATGCAGGTCTATAATTCACCCCTCCACTTT
NA	TRBJ1-4	15	TRBV21-1	NA	CASSKAGGRDEKLFF	TGTGCCAGCAGCAAAGCGGGGGGGCGTGATGAAAAACTGTTTTTT
NA	TRBJ2-1	13	TRBV6-4	NA	CASSDSTINEQFF	TGTGCCAGCAGTGACTCGACTATCAATGAGCAGTTCTTC
NA	TRBJ1-4	17	TRBV7-6	NA	CASSLRGALGVYEKLFF	TGTGCCAGCAGCTTAAGAGGCGCGTTAGGAGTTTATGAAAAACTGTTTTTT
NA	TRBJ1-5	16	TRBV18	NA	CASSGVGVGAGQPQHF	TGTGCCAGCTCCGGAGTAGGGGTGGGGGCCGGTCAGCCCCAGCATTTT
NA	TRBJ2-7	15	TRBV11-2	NA	CASSPSGAGVGEQYF	TGTGCCAGCAGCCCCTCTGGTGCAGGGGTGGGGGAGCAGTACTTC
NA	TRBJ2-7	13	TRBV25-1	NA	CASSESGSYEQYF	TGTGCCAGCAGTGAAAGCGGTTCCTACGAGCAGTACTTC
NA	TRBJ2-5	16	TRBV11-2	NA	CASSLDHTGGVETQYF	TGTGCCAGCAGCTTAGATCATACAGGGGGGGTAGAGACCCAGTACTTC
TRBD1	TRBJ1-5	15	TRBV6-2/TRBV6-3	NA	CASSYGQTGGQPQHF	TGTGCCAGCAGTTACGGGCAGACAGGGGGTCAGCCCCAGCATTTT
TRBD1	TRBJ1-2	15	TRBV25-1	NA	CASSGDNRGRWGYTF	TGTGCCAGCAGTGGGGATAACAGGGGCCGCTGGGGCTACACCTTC
NA	TRBJ1-5	16	TRBV2	NA	CASSVFRARGNQPQHF	TGTGCCAGCAGTGTCTTCAGGGCCCGTGGCAATCAGCCCCAGCATTTT
TRBD1	TRBJ2-7	14	TRBV6-5	NA	CASSTRDRTQEQYF	TGTGCCAGCAGTACACGGGACAGGACCCAGGAGCAGTACTTC
NA	TRBJ1-5	15	TRBV2	NA	CASSADKASNQPQHF	TGTGCCAGCAGCGCGGACAAGGCTAGCAATCAGCCCCAGCATTTT
TRBD2	TRBJ2-7	15	TRBV7-9	once	CASSPGLAAIQEQYF	TGTGCCAGCAGCCCGGGACTAGCGGCAATCCAGGAGCAGTACTTC
TRBD1	TRBJ1-5	15	TRBV28	NA	CASSRRDRDDQPQHF	TGTGCCAGCAGTCGGAGGGACAGGGACGATCAGCCCCAGCATTTT
NA	TRBJ1-1	14	TRBV28	NA	CASSLLAENTEAFF	TGTGCCAGCAGTTTATTGGCAGAGAACACTGAAGCTTTCTTT
NA	TRBJ1-5	16	TRBV19	NA	CASSISGGGSNQPQHF	TGTGCCAGTAGTATTAGTGGCGGGGGAAGCAATCAGCCCCAGCATTTT
TRBD1	TRBJ1-2	16	TRBV25-1	few	CASSEYGDRGNYGYTF	TGTGCCAGCAGTGAATACGGGGACAGGGGGAACTATGGCTACACCTTC
NA	TRBJ2-5	14	TRBV5-1	NA	CASRLSDPRGTQYF	TGCGCCAGCAGACTAAGCGACCCTCGGGGGACCCAGTACTTC
TRBD1	TRBJ2-1	15	TRBV25-1	NA	CASRPPGGNYNEQFF	TGTGCCAGCAGACCGCCAGGGGGTAACTACAATGAGCAGTTCTTC
TRBD1	TRBJ2-1	16	TRBV4-1	once	CASSHPIRDRVNEQFF	TGCGCCAGCAGCCACCCGATACGAGACAGGGTAAACGAGCAGTTCTTC
NA	TRBJ1-2	13	TRBV28	NA	CASSFGRFGGYTF	TGTGCCAGCAGTTTCGGCAGGTTTGGTGGCTACACCTTC
NA	TRBJ1-4	15	TRBV4-3	once	CASSQETSREEKLFF	TGCGCCAGCAGCCAAGAGACAAGTCGGGAGGAAAAACTGTTTTTT
TRBD1	TRBJ1-3	14	TRBV19	NA	CASYQPGQGHTIYF	TGTGCCAGTTACCAGCCGGGACAGGGACACACCATATATTTT
NA	TRBJ1-1	14	TRBV28	NA	CASSFSSSRRGAFF	TGTGCCAGCAGTTTCTCCTCCTCGAGAAGAGGTGCTTTCTTT
TRBD2	TRBJ2-1	15	TRBV7-2	NA	CASSLGLAGTNEQFF	TGTGCCAGCAGCTTAGGACTAGCGGGGACTAATGAGCAGTTCTTC
NA	TRBJ1-1	14	TRBV19	NA	CASRDGGAGTEAFF	TGTGCCAGTAGGGACGGGGGAGCGGGGACTGAAGCTTTCTTT
TRBD1	TRBJ1-1	14	TRBV7-2	NA	CASSFDRANTEAFF	TGTGCCAGCAGCTTCGACAGGGCCAACACTGAAGCTTTCTTT
TRBD1	TRBJ2-5	14	TRBV2	NA	CASRDRGLQETQYF	TGTGCCAGCAGAGACAGGGGGCTCCAAGAGACCCAGTACTTC
NA	TRBJ2-3	12	TRBV3-1/TRBV3-2	NA	CASSASADTQYF	TGTGCCAGCAGCGCTAGCGCAGATACGCAGTATTTT
NA	TRBJ2-2	13	TRBV6-5	NA	CASYRGGAGELFF	TGTGCCAGCTACAGAGGGGGTGCCGGGGAGCTGTTTTTT
TRBD2	TRBJ2-2	14	TRBV6-5	NA	CASTSSGNTGELFF	TGTGCCAGCACTTCTAGCGGTAACACCGGGGAGCTGTTTTTT
NA	TRBJ1-1	13	TRBV9	NA	CASSVEAGAEAFF	TGTGCCAGCAGCGTAGAGGCAGGGGCTGAAGCTTTCTTT
NA	TRBJ2-3	16	TRBV28	NA	CASTSLAGARTDTQYF	TGTGCCAGCACCAGCCTTGCGGGGGCCCGCACAGATACGCAGTATTTT